This entry lists 21 T cell receptor beta chains sequenced from one sample in a study of cytomegalovirus exposure and HLA in healthy donors. It was with 60 Vbeta and 13 Jbeta primers that the PCR ran. The repertoire was sequenced with immunoSEQ multiplex PCR; TCRdb's copy has only in-frame clones and lacks some. Among approximately 170,000 clones listed, roughly 80% were seen once. Sequencing was carried out using PBMCs. The receptors originated from a male donor in good health and CMV-seronegative.

The chain recombines TRBV28 with TRBJ2-1, with D maybe TRBD2 (6 bases). V was trimmed by 7 bases and J by 2 bases, leaving 9 bases between them. There are 13 residues in the CDR3. Germline-derived CDR1 and CDR2 are MDHEN and SYDVKM. CDR3 nucleotides: TGTGCCAGCACGGGGGTTGCCTACAATGAGCAGTTCTTC. It codes for CASTGVAYNEQFF.

This clone occurred once. The chain links TRBV30 to TRBJ1-1, with 11 bases aligning to TRBD1. CDR1 is GTSNPN, CDR2 SVGIG, per germline (reference sequence). The junction had 8 bases not matched to a gene; V was cut back by 1 base and J by 4 bases. The CDR3 is 16 amino acids. CDR3 coding DNA: TGTGCCTGGAGTGGCGGGACAGGGGGGACAGTCACTGAAGCTTTCTTT. It is translated as CAWSGGTGGTVTEAFF.

The chain joins TRBV27 to TRBJ2-7, with D perhaps matching TRBD1 (6 bases). Germline CDR1 MNHEY, CDR2 SMNVEV (reference sequence). This CDR3 is 13 amino acids long. Trimming pared 9 bases from V and 0 bases from J, leaving 12 bases between. CDR3 sequence reads: CASAGTNSYEQYF. For the CDR3, the DNA is TGTGCCAGTGCCGGGACAAACTCCTACGAGCAGTACTTC.

The V and J genes are TRBV27 and TRBJ2-7; possibly TRBD1 for D (5 bases). Germline V CDR1 and CDR2: MNHEY, SMNVEV (reference sequence). The germline V and J ends were trimmed by 1 base and 4 bases, with 17 bases remaining between them. This CDR3 has 16 residues. The CDR3 here is CASSLFSGFRFYEQYF. The DNA for the CDR3 is TGTGCCAGCAGTTTATTTTCAGGGTTCCGCTTTTACGAGCAGTACTTC.

The chain joins TRBV16 to TRBJ2-4; TRBD2 is a possible D gene (6 bases). Trimming removed 1 base from V and 4 bases from J, with 14 bases in between. The germline V gene has CDR1 KGHSY and CDR2 FQNENV. The CDR3 has 16 residues. As DNA, the CDR3 is TGTGCCAGCAGCCAATTCATCGGGAGTTCTAAAAACATTCAGTACTTC. Translated: CASSQFIGSSKNIQYF.

The table lists this clone with a few counts. This sequence joins TRBV30 and TRBJ1-1; 12 bases fit TRBD1. The CDR3 consists of 14 residues. CDR1 is GTSNPN, CDR2 SVGIG, per germline (reference sequence). The CDR3 loop reads CASQGDRGLTEAFF. The CDR3 bases are TGTGCTTCCCAAGGGGACAGGGGGCTCACTGAAGCTTTCTTT. Based on the CDR3 plus reference TRBV30 and TRBJ1-1, the full variable domain is SQTIHQWPATLVQPVGSPLSLECTVEGTSNPNLYWYRQAAGRGLQLLFYSVGIGQISSEVPQNLSASRPQDRQFILSSKKLLLSDSGFYLCASQGDRGLTEAFFGQGTRLTVV.

The chain carries TRBV29-1 and TRBJ1-1; TRBD1 is a possible D gene (5 bases). V shed 5 bases and J shed 0 bases, with 10 bases lying between them. Germline values: CDR1 SQVTM, CDR2 ANQGSEA. This CDR3 is built from 13 residues. For the CDR3, the DNA is TGCAGCGTTACGACAGCCTTGAACACTGAAGCTTTCTTT. Translating it yields CSVTTALNTEAFF.

The genes are TRBV9 and TRBJ2-5; tentatively, D is TRBD1 (6 bases). CDR3 length: 14 amino acids. V was cut by 3 bases and J by 3 bases, with 12 bases left in between. CDR1 and CDR2 from the germline V gene are SGDLS and YYNGEE. The CDR3 DNA follows: TGTGCCAGCAGCGCGGGACAACAAAAAGAGACCCAGTACTTC. As protein: CASSAGQQKETQYF.

The chain combines TRBV7-9 with TRBJ2-3; 11 nucleotides align to TRBD1. Losses at the gene ends were 2 bases for V and 8 bases for J; bases not matched to a gene: 6. This CDR3 region has 15 residues. Per germline, CDR1 SEHNR and CDR2 FQNEAQ (reference sequence). The CDR3 loop is CASSLRTGGDGTQYF. The CDR3 nucleotides are TGTGCCAGCAGCTTAAGGACAGGGGGCGATGGTACGCAGTATTTT.

The chain combines TRBV7-2 with TRBJ1-4; no firm D call. This CDR3 comprises 15 residues. Trimming left V 5 bases short and J 3 bases short, with 13 bases between. Germline assignment: CDR1 SGHTA and CDR2 FQGNSA. DNA for the CDR3: TGTGCCAGCAGCACTAGGACGGGGTCTAATGAAAAACTGTTTTTT. It yields the protein CASSTRTGSNEKLFF.

As concerns this clone: Different DNA sequences within this sample yield the same CDR3. The rearrangement joins TRBV10-3 to TRBJ1-1; D is ambiguous. The germline V gene has CDR1 ENHRY and CDR2 SYGVKD. V shed 1 base and J shed 2 bases, with 8 bases lying between them. This CDR3 is built from 14 residues. CDR3 amino acids: CAISELGGNTEAFF. The CDR3 region has the DNA TGTGCCATCAGTGAGTTAGGCGGAAACACTGAAGCTTTCTTT.

The chain links TRBV27 to TRBJ1-4; a weak D match, TRBD1 (5 bases). CDR3 length: 16 amino acids. CDR1 is MNHEY and CDR2 is SMNVEV in the germline V gene (reference sequence). Trimming shortened V by 2 bases and J by 6 bases, and 16 bases separated the two germline ends. The CDR3 coding sequence is TGTGCCAGCAGTTTAAGAGTGGGGCCCGTTCATGAAAAACTGTTTTTT. This translates into CASSLRVGPVHEKLFF.

The gene calls are TRBV11-2 and TRBJ2-5; 12 bases are shared with TRBD2. CDR1 is SGHAT and CDR2 is FQNNGV in the germline V gene. This CDR3 spans 16 amino acids. The V segment lost 5 bases and the J segment 4 bases; nucleotides outside the gene matches: 8. CDR3 in amino acids: CASSPRTSGIGETQYF. CDR3 sequence (DNA): TGTGCCAGCAGCCCTCGGACTAGCGGGATAGGAGAGACCCAGTACTTC.

The genes are TRBV29-1 and TRBJ2-4; possible D gene TRBD2, 5 bases. This CDR3 is 13 amino acids long. Trimming pared 4 bases from V and 0 bases from J, leaving 7 bases between. Germline CDR1 and CDR2: SQVTM and ANQGSEA. CDR3 residues: CSVGGLAKNIQYF. The CDR3 nucleotides are TGCAGCGTTGGAGGGCTAGCCAAAAACATTCAGTACTTC.

This chain uses TRBV19 with TRBJ2-3, with 7 bases fitting TRBD1. CDR1 and CDR2 from the germline V gene are LNHDA and SQIVND (reference sequence). J gave up 6 bases and V 6 bases, and 3 bases lay outside the gene matches. The CDR3 runs 12 residues. CDR3 residues: CASSARGDTQYF. The DNA of the CDR3 is TGTGCCAGTAGCGCCAGGGGGGATACGCAGTATTTT.

This chain connects TRBV30 to TRBJ2-1, with D possibly matching TRBD2 (5 bases). The CDR3 contains 12 residues. V was shortened by 2 bases and J by 4 bases, with 6 bases between the two germline ends. CDR1 is GTSNPN and CDR2 is SVGIG in the germline V gene (reference sequence). In DNA, the CDR3 is TGTGCCTGGAGTCGGGAATACAATGAGCAGTTCTTC. Translation gives CAWSREYNEQFF.

The CDR3 protein is CASSSTWGAEAFF. The CDR3 DNA reads TGTGCCAGCAGCTCCACGTGGGGAGCTGAAGCTTTCTTT. The V gene is TRBV7-8, the J gene TRBJ1-1, with D uncertain. V was trimmed by 4 bases and J by 6 bases, leaving 12 bases between them. CDR1 is SGHVS and CDR2 is FQNEAQ in the germline V gene. CDR3 length equals 13 residues.

V is TRBV4-3 and J is TRBJ2-3; TRBD2 is a possible D gene (5 bases). The CDR3 spans 16 residues. Trimming shortened V by 8 bases and J by 2 bases, and 20 bases separated the two germline ends. Germline V CDR1 and CDR2: LGHNA, YSLEER. The CDR3 region has the DNA TGCGCCAGCTCGGAGGCTCCCGGTTGGATCACAGATACGCAGTATTTT. Its protein is CASSEAPGWITDTQYF.

This clone appeared a single time. J is TRBJ2-5 and V is TRBV6-5, with D possibly TRBD2 on 7 matching bases. Trimming removed 2 bases from V and 5 bases from J, with 15 bases in between. The V gene's germline CDR1 is MNHEY and CDR2 SVGAGI. The CDR3 is 15 residues long. The chain's CDR3 is CASSYRGAKVETQYF. For the CDR3, the DNA is TGTGCCAGCAGTTACCGGGGGGCCAAAGTGGAGACCCAGTACTTC.

This chain links TRBV9 with TRBJ1-5; TRBD1 aligns across 9 bases. V was clipped by 4 bases and J by 3 bases; unmatched bases: 8. The CDR3 consists of 16 residues. Germline V CDR1 and CDR2: SGDLS, YYNGEE. Here the CDR3 DNA reads TGTGCCAGCAGCTCAGAGGACAGGGGTCCCAATCAGCCCCAGCATTTT. Translation: CASSSEDRGPNQPQHF.

With respect to this clone: Distinct nucleotide sequences in the sample also encode this CDR3. The chain combines TRBV7-9 with TRBJ2-3, with 7 bases that match TRBD1. The trim removed 5 bases at V and 4 bases at J, leaving 3 bases unmatched. There are 13 residues in the CDR3. Germline CDR1 and CDR2: SEHNR and FQNEAQ (reference sequence). CDR3 nucleotides: TGTGCCAGCAGCCCAAGGGGGCCAGATACGCAGTATTTT. Translating it yields CASSPRGPDTQYF.